This entry describes one TCR beta chain. The data are from a study of OX40 agonist ivuxolimab in advanced cancers. The assay was immunoSEQ multiplex PCR, and TCRdb's table has in-frame clones only and misses some. The sample contains more than 65,000 clones, approximately 84% of which appear only once. The germline CDR1 and CDR2 sequences are MNHNY and SVGAGI (reference sequence). This CDR3 comprises 15 residues. The V gene lost 8 bases and the J gene lost 0 bases, with 16 bases spanning the gap. This TCR was recovered from an adult with an advanced solid tumor such as melanoma, head and neck, liver or kidney cancer. This sample comprised CD4+ or CD8+ T cells sorted from blood, obtained in a trial of the OX40 agonist ivuxolimab. The rearrangement links TRBV6-6 to TRBJ2-5, with TRBD2 as a possible D gene (6 bases). CDR3 sequence reads: CASEPQRANQETQYF. CDR3 coding DNA: TGTGCCAGCGAACCCCAGCGGGCCAACCAAGAGACCCAGTACTTC.